This T cell receptor beta chain emerged from a study of cytomegalovirus exposure and HLA in healthy donors. At the level of the study: In an early release, HLA-typed donors contributed approximately 82 million unique TCR sequences. Whole-study findings and limits: The study designated 150 or so TCR beta chains cytomegalovirus-associated.

On this clone: Its antigen is currently unknown.

V was cut by 0 bases and J by 7 bases, with 17 bases left in between. The CDR3 is made up of 15 amino acids. From germline, CDR1 is SGHTS and CDR2 YDEGEE. The PCR had 60 Vbeta and 13 Jbeta primers. How the authors handled the data: An analysis that came later counted some 81 million unique TCR beta chains, approximately 10 million shared. Generated by immunoSEQ multiplex PCR, the TCRdb table keeps only in-frame clones and is missing some. V and J calls and clone size are as listed in that table; D and trimming were resolved from the DNA. The sample comprises about 180,000 clones, around 80% of which are singletons, and 1.2% to 1.5% rests with the top ten.

The V call is TRBV5-8, the J call TRBJ2-7; D may be TRBD1 (6 bases). The source material was PBMCs. The receptor was derived from a girl under 18 in good health and CMV-seropositive. CDR3 in DNA: TGTGCCAGCAGCTTGGCCGGGACAAAAACGGGGGAGCAGTACTTC. Translated, it gives CASSLAGTKTGEQYF.